Listed below are T cell receptor beta chains from one sample, sequenced in a study of blood T cell repertoires in COVID-19. The table came from immunoSEQ multiplex PCR; TCRdb's copy has only in-frame clones and leaves some out. The sample has around 250,000 clones; 80% to 85% are singletons. The sequencing sample was made of peripheral blood. The source of these receptors is a man between 45 and 60 years old with active or convalescent COVID-19. Each CDR3 is given with its conserved first and last residue. The D gene is left open where the match is weak. Clone size appears in some rows only: once, few, many, or a class for an expanded clone.

TRBJ2-6 | NA | TRBV19 | TRBD1 | CASSDRGGRSGANVLTF | TGTGCCAGTAGCGACAGGGGTGGCCGCTCTGGGGCCAACGTCCTGACTTTC
TRBJ1-6 | NA | TRBV6-1 | TRBD1 | CASSEALRDRGRVGNSPLHF | TGTGCCAGCAGTGAAGCGCTTCGGGACAGGGGGCGCGTTGGTAATTCACCCCTCCACTTT
TRBJ1-1 | NA | TRBV30 | NA | CAWIRGMNTEAFF | TGTGCCTGGATAAGGGGGATGAACACTGAAGCTTTCTTT
TRBJ1-5 | NA | TRBV30 | TRBD1 | CAWSVTSGTGSNQPQHF | TGTGCCTGGAGTGTAACTTCCGGGACAGGGAGCAATCAGCCCCAGCATTTT
TRBJ1-1 | NA | TRBV7-9 | NA | CASSLDSSGGREAFF | TGTGCCAGCAGCTTAGACTCATCGGGGGGCAGGGAAGCTTTCTTT
TRBJ2-7 | once | TRBV6-5 | TRBD1 | CASSYSWTGVGEQYF | TGTGCCAGCAGTTACTCCTGGACAGGGGTTGGTGAGCAGTACTTC
TRBJ1-5 | NA | TRBV28 | NA | CASSWWSGRGGGQPQHF | TGTGCCAGCAGTTGGTGGAGTGGCAGGGGCGGAGGTCAGCCCCAGCATTTT
TRBJ1-3 | few | TRBV18 | TRBD1 | CASSPTQGAPGNTIYF | TGTGCCAGCTCACCAACACAGGGGGCGCCTGGAAACACCATATATTTT
TRBJ1-6 | NA | TRBV2 | TRBD1 | CASSTLKGTGHNSPLHF | TGTGCCAGCAGCACCTTGAAGGGGACAGGACATAATTCACCCCTCCACTTT
TRBJ2-3 | NA | TRBV4-3 | NA | CASSQGGAGADTQYF | TGCGCCAGCAGCCAAGGGGGGGCGGGAGCAGATACGCAGTATTTT
TRBJ2-5 | NA | TRBV6-1 | TRBD1 | CASSDRGPQETQYF | TGTGCCAGCTCCGACAGGGGGCCCCAAGAGACCCAGTACTTC
TRBJ1-2 | NA | TRBV5-1 | TRBD1 | CASSLTGADGYTF | TGCGCCAGCAGCCTTACAGGGGCTGATGGCTACACCTTC
TRBJ2-5 | NA | TRBV5-1 | NA | CASSGAGGSRNQETQYF | TGCGCCAGCAGCGGAGCAGGGGGGAGCCGGAACCAAGAGACCCAGTACTTC
TRBJ1-2 | NA | TRBV27 | TRBD1 | CASSFARTGGFGYTF | TGTGCCAGCAGTTTTGCCCGGACAGGGGGATTTGGCTACACCTTC
TRBJ1-3 | few | TRBV28 | NA | CASRQPSYSGNTIYF | TGTGCCAGTCGACAGCCTTCATACTCTGGAAACACCATATATTTT
TRBJ2-1 | NA | TRBV7-9 | TRBD2 | CASSLRSGGATNEQFF | TGTGCCAGCAGCTTACGTAGCGGGGGGGCTACCAATGAGCAGTTCTTC
TRBJ2-7 | NA | TRBV5-1 | NA | CASSLWLPIISSYEQYF | TGCGCCAGCAGCTTGTGGCTCCCCATCATCAGCTCCTACGAGCAGTACTTC
TRBJ2-1 | once | TRBV2 | TRBD2 | CASSASGGANEQFF | TGTGCCAGCAGTGCTAGCGGGGGGGCAAATGAGCAGTTCTTC
TRBJ1-6 | few | TRBV4-3 | TRBD1 | CASSQWDSGDSPLHF | TGCGCCAGCAGCCAGTGGGACAGTGGTGATTCACCCCTCCACTTT
TRBJ1-1 | NA | TRBV18 | NA | CASSPLWTENTEAFF | TGTGCCAGCTCCCCCCTTTGGACAGAGAACACTGAAGCTTTCTTT
TRBJ1-3 | NA | TRBV18 | NA | CASSPALSGNTIYF | TGTGCCAGCTCACCAGCGTTATCCGGAAACACCATATATTTT
TRBJ1-2 | once | TRBV15 | NA | CATSPVQGWYGYTF | TGTGCCACCAGTCCGGTACAGGGATGGTATGGCTACACCTTC
TRBJ1-2 | NA | TRBV28 | NA | CASTVLKGDGYTF | TGTGCCAGCACGGTGCTCAAGGGGGATGGCTACACCTTC
TRBJ2-7 | NA | TRBV5-6 | TRBD1 | CASSLGQGRSYEQYF | TGTGCCAGCAGCCTGGGACAGGGGCGTTCCTACGAGCAGTACTTC
TRBJ1-2 | NA | TRBV5-4 | NA | CASSRGADYGYTF | TGTGCCAGCAGCCGGGGGGCTGACTATGGCTACACCTTC
TRBJ2-3 | NA | TRBV9 | TRBD2 | CASSLTGTSGGARDTQYF | TGTGCCAGCAGCTTAACCGGGACTAGCGGGGGGGCCAGGGATACGCAGTATTTT
TRBJ1-5 | NA | TRBV6-4 | TRBD1 | CASSRGLDQPQHF | TGTGCCAGCAGCAGGGGGCTGGATCAGCCCCAGCATTTT